The sequence of this T cell receptor (beta chain) was determined in a study of somatic mutations in cytotoxic T cells in rheumatoid arthritis. At the level of the study: Immediately following diagnosis and ahead of any treatment, patient blood (less than 31 ml EDTA) was drawn. General study results and limits: Age-dependent increases in CD8+ clonality occurred in rheumatoid arthritis patients but not in healthy controls. For 8 of 65 patients, a single CD8+ clone accounted for more than 20% of CD8+ cells.

Using positive magnetic bead selection on an AutoMACS, CD4+ and CD8+ cells were isolated, after which their purity was checked by flow cytometry. The repertoire was sequenced with immunoSEQ multiplex PCR; TCRdb's copy has only in-frame clones and lacks some. The sample consists of over 15,000 clones, 75% to 90% of them appearing once. Note on this clone: Its specificity is not known.

The source material was CD8+ T cells sorted from blood. This sequence was found in an adult with rheumatoid arthritis.

Here the CDR3 reads CASSLSGYYYEQYF. CDR3 nucleotide sequence: TGTGCCAGCAGTTTATCAGGCTACTACTACGAGCAGTACTTC. V usage is TRBV27 and J usage is TRBJ2-7; D unresolved. Trimming removed 0 bases at V and 3 bases at J, with 9 bases between. The germline gives CDR1 MNHEY, CDR2 SMNVEV (reference sequence). The CDR3 has 14 amino acids.